This T cell receptor (beta chain) was sequenced during a study of T-cell reconstitution after alpha-beta-depleted transplantation in children. Study outcomes and limitations: Surviving recipient T cells and thymic progenitors underlay high day-60 TCRbeta diversity in some patients. Fresh T-cell production supplied most of the T-cell counts and diversity seen one year after transplant.

Using unique molecular identifiers, the investigators prepared the TCRbeta library. Each CDR3 protein gets one entry after TCRdb re-called the PCR reads with MiXCR. Of 500,000 to 650,000 distinct CDR3 sequences listed, about an eighth are singletons. A remark on this clonotype: What it binds is unknown.

Germline assignment: CDR1 SQVTM and CDR2 ANQGSEA. V lost 7 bases, J lost 2 bases, and 17 bases lay in between. The CDR3 is 14 amino acids. Sequences were derived from PBMCs, mostly from graft donor cells, sampled 180 days after TCRalphabeta/CD19-depleted stem cell transplant. This TCR was sampled from a female patient aged 2 to 10 who had a stem cell transplant for aplastic anemia, so the T cells may come from the graft donor. The gene calls are TRBV29-1 and TRBJ1-2; possible D gene TRBD1, 5 bases. The CDR3 DNA reads TGCAGCGCCCCCTCGCCAGGGAGGAACTATGGCTACACCTTC. It encodes CSAPSPGRNYGYTF.